This T cell receptor (beta chain) was identified during a study of shared clonotypes between healthy human individuals. This clone has just one count. PBMC DNA, left unsorted, was sequenced on ten immunoSEQ deep assay plates. The method was immunoSEQ multiplex PCR; TCRdb's version includes in-frame clones alone and lacks a portion of them. Of hundreds of thousands of clones in the sample, approximately 77% were seen once. The V gene's germline CDR1 is WNHNN and CDR2 SYGVQD (reference sequence). V lost 6 bases and J 4 bases, leaving 18 bases between the germline ends. The CDR3 is 15 amino acids. Sequenced: PBMCs. This chain links TRBV10-1 with TRBJ2-5; D tentatively fits TRBD1 or TRBD2 (5 bases each). The TCR sequence derives from a woman aged 35 to 49 in good health. Some clones in this sample may be carry-over from other donors' samples. The CDR3 DNA reads TGCGCCAGCAGAAATCGGGACGGAGGAGGAGAGACCCAGTACTTC. This codes for CASRNRDGGGETQYF.